These 7 T cell receptor beta chains originate from one sample sequenced in a study of long-term antiretroviral therapy in people with HIV. The libraries were made with immunoSEQ v3.0 at survey level. Assay used: immunoSEQ multiplex PCR; TCRdb lists only in-frame clones, some missing. The data contain about 27,000 clones, roughly 80% of them seen just once; the ten biggest clones take up roughly 9%. Sequencing was performed on unsorted PBMCs, taken 3 years after starting antiretroviral therapy. These receptors all come from a middle-aged man with HIV.

CDR3 in amino acids: CASSLQGNQPQHF. The CDR3 DNA sequence: TGTGCCAGCAGTCTACAGGGCAATCAGCCCCAGCATTTT. The chain links TRBV6-5 to TRBJ1-5; a possible D gene is TRBD1 (5 bases). Trimming removed 5 bases at V and 2 bases at J, with 7 bases between. The germline V gene encodes CDR1 MNHEY and CDR2 SVGAGI. This CDR3 is 13 amino acids long.

The V and J genes are TRBV21-1 and TRBJ2-7; TRBD2 is the table's D call and was not checked against the DNA. TRBV21-1 constitutes a pseudogene. The CDR3 length is 15 residues. The CDR3 nucleotides read TGTGCCAGCAGCAAAAAAGGTGGGACTGACTACGAGCAGTACTTC. Translation gives CASSKKGGTDYEQYF.

The J gene is TRBJ2-5, the V gene TRBV7-8, with a weak D call TRBD1 (5 bases). With 4 bases removed from V and 2 bases from J, the gap between germline ends came to 14 bases. Per germline, CDR1 SGHVS and CDR2 FQNEAQ. CDR3 length: 15 amino acids. The CDR3 DNA is TGTGCCAGCAGCTCGACAGACCTGTATCAAGAGACCCAGTACTTC. It encodes CASSSTDLYQETQYF.

The chain has TRBV30 and TRBJ1-2; D is ambiguous. Germline values: CDR1 GTSNPN, CDR2 SVGIG (reference sequence). V gave up 2 bases and J gave up 3 bases, with 13 bases separating them. There are 14 residues in the CDR3. This chain's CDR3 is CAWSNPLMDYGYTF. CDR3 coding DNA: TGTGCCTGGAGTAACCCCCTTATGGACTATGGCTACACCTTC.

This chain joins TRBV7-8 and TRBJ2-7; D tentatively reads TRBD1 or TRBD2 (5 bases each). CDR3 length equals 14 residues. The germline V and J ends were trimmed by 7 bases and 2 bases, with 15 bases remaining between them. CDR1 and CDR2 from the germline V gene are SGHVS and FQNEAQ. CDR3 amino acids: CASTLMRGAYEQYF. CDR3 nucleotide sequence: TGTGCCAGCACCCTTATGAGGGGTGCCTACGAGCAGTACTTC.

This rearrangement joins TRBV7-2 to TRBJ2-1, with TRBD2 matching 12 bases. Losses at the gene ends were 6 bases for V and 6 bases for J; bases not matched to a gene: 6. Germline values: CDR1 SGHTA, CDR2 FQGNSA. The CDR3 extends over 15 amino acids. CDR3 amino acids: CASRVGGLAGNEQFF. The CDR3 DNA sequence: TGTGCCAGCAGAGTGGGGGGACTAGCGGGCAATGAGCAGTTCTTC.

The chain is built from TRBV7-9 and TRBJ2-5, with D tentatively TRBD1 (6 bases). Germline-derived CDR1 and CDR2 are SEHNR and FQNEAQ (reference sequence). CDR3 length equals 14 residues. Trimming took off 1 base at V and 5 bases at J, with 11 bases between the two ends. CDR3 sequence (DNA): TGTGCCAGCAGCTTAGACAGGGATAGGGAGACCCAGTACTTC. Translating it yields CASSLDRDRETQYF. Based on the CDR3 plus reference TRBV7-9 and TRBJ2-5, the full variable domain is DTGVSQNPRHKITKRGQNVTFRCDPISEHNRLYWYRQTLGQGPEFLTYFQNEAQLEKSRLLSDRFSAERPKGSFSTLEIQRTEQGDSAMYLCASSLDRDRETQYFGPGTRLLVL.